Listed here are 12 T cell receptor beta chains from one sample, sequenced in a study of cytomegalovirus exposure and HLA in healthy donors. PCR was performed using 60 Vbeta and 13 Jbeta primers. Sequencing used immunoSEQ multiplex PCR; TCRdb keeps in-frame clones, though not all of them. The sample lists over 95,000 clones, over 75% occurring once. Sample: PBMCs. Source of these receptors: a woman aged 18 to 35 in good health and CMV-seronegative.

The chain combines TRBV28 with TRBJ2-3; 10 nucleotides match TRBD1. There are 16 residues in the CDR3. Germline loops: CDR1 MDHEN, CDR2 SYDVKM. The V and J ends lost 2 bases and 2 bases, in that order; junction bases with no gene match: 4. CDR3 sequence reads: CASSLMGQGITDTQYF. The CDR3, as DNA: TGTGCCAGCAGTTTAATGGGACAGGGGATCACAGATACGCAGTATTTT.

The chain employs TRBV25-1 and TRBJ2-5; D not certain. The germline CDR1 and CDR2 sequences are MGHDK and SYGVNS. Deletions cut 2 bases from V and 5 bases from J, with 6 bases between. CDR3 size: 12 residues. This CDR3 reads CASSEEWETQYF. CDR3 bases: TGTGCCAGCAGTGAAGAGTGGGAGACCCAGTACTTC. The full variable domain, with the rest looked up from reference TRBV25-1 and TRBJ2-5, is EADIYQTPRYLVIGTGKKITLECSQTMGHDKMYWYQQDPGMELHLIHYSYGVNSTEKGDLSSESTVSRIRTEHFPLTLESARPSHTSQYLCASSEEWETQYFGPGTRLLVL.

V is TRBV5-1 and J is TRBJ1-1, with TRBD1 identical over 10 bases. The CDR3 is 18 amino acids. Germline V CDR1 and CDR2: SGHRS, YFSETQ. Trimming cost V 0 bases and J 5 bases; bases outside gene matches: 13. The CDR3 coding sequence is TGCGCCAGCAGCTTGGCCCTTGGGAGACCGGGACAGGGGACTGAAGCTTTCTTT. Its translation is CASSLALGRPGQGTEAFF.

The J gene is TRBJ1-5, the V gene TRBV4-2, with D maybe TRBD1 (6 bases). The CDR3 has 15 residues. Germline V gene sequence: CDR1 LGHNA, CDR2 YNFKEQ. V lost 0 bases and J lost 10, with 16 bases in between. CDR3 loop: CASSQERGQSTPQHF. The CDR3 DNA reads as TGTGCCAGCAGCCAAGAAAGGGGACAATCGACACCCCAGCATTTT.

V and J are TRBV7-8 and TRBJ1-5, with TRBD1 matching over 8 bases. CDR3 length: 18 amino acids. J was trimmed by 4 bases and V by 0 bases; bases with no gene match: 11. CDR1 and CDR2 from the germline V gene are SGHVS and FQNEAQ. In DNA form, the CDR3 reads TGTGCCAGCAGCTTAGCGTCCCCCCGACAGGGGTGGAATCAGCCCCAGCATTTT. It codes for CASSLASPRQGWNQPQHF. Full variable domain (outside the CDR3, taken from reference TRBV7-8 and TRBJ1-5): GAGVSQSPRYKVAKRGQDVALRCDPISGHVSLFWYQQALGQGPEFLTYFQNEAQLDKSGLPSDRFFAERPEGSVSTLKIQRTQQEDSAVYLCASSLASPRQGWNQPQHFGDGTRLSIL.

The chain carries TRBV30 and TRBJ1-6, with no clear D. Per the germline V gene, CDR1 is GTSNPN and CDR2 is SVGIG (reference sequence). V was shortened by 3 bases and J by 8 bases, with 11 bases between the two germline ends. There are 13 residues in the CDR3. CDR3 in DNA: TGTGCCTGGAGGGGCCCAACCGATTCACCCCTCCACTTT. Translation gives CAWRGPTDSPLHF.

In this sample, this clone turned up a few times. The same CDR3 is also encoded by other DNA sequences in this sample. The gene calls are TRBV11-3 and TRBJ2-3, with TRBD2 matching over 7 bases. This CDR3 has 14 residues. V shed 5 bases, J shed 0 bases, and the junction held 2 bases outside the gene matches. From germline, CDR1 is SGHNT and CDR2 YENEEA. The CDR3 loop reads CASSLGRSTDTQYF. In DNA form, the CDR3 reads TGTGCCAGCAGCCTCGGGAGGAGCACAGATACGCAGTATTTT.

This clone was detected once. V usage is TRBV19 and J usage is TRBJ2-2; 7 bases line up with TRBD2. Trimming cost V 5 bases and J 2 bases; bases outside gene matches: 8. The germline CDR1 and CDR2 sequences are LNHDA and SQIVND (reference sequence). This CDR3 comprises 16 residues. CDR3 bases: TGTGCCAGTAGTGGACCTAGCGGTCACAACACCGGGGAGCTGTTTTTT. Amino acid sequence: CASSGPSGHNTGELFF.

This clone was counted once. As DNA, the CDR3 is TGCGCCAGCAGCCAGGCCGCTAGTAGCACAGATACGCAGTATTTT. It translates to CASSQAASSTDTQYF. V and J are TRBV4-1 and TRBJ2-3; D is uncertain. Looked up from germline, CDR1 is MGHRA and CDR2 is YSYEKL. The CDR3 has 15 amino acids. The V gene lost 3 bases and the J gene lost 0 bases, with 10 bases spanning the gap.

The chain has TRBV5-4 and TRBJ1-1; D remains ambiguous. CDR1 and CDR2 (germline): SGHNT, YYREEE (reference sequence). V lost 7 bases and J 6 bases, leaving 10 bases between the germline ends. The CDR3 is 11 residues long. The CDR3, as DNA: TGTGCCAGCCAGGTCGGCCCTGAAGCTTTCTTT. Residues: CASQVGPEAFF.

The rearrangement joins TRBV10-2 to TRBJ1-6; TRBD1 aligns across 7 bases. This CDR3 contains 14 residues. Per germline, CDR1 WSHSY and CDR2 SAAADI. Losses at the gene ends were 9 bases for V and 8 bases for J; bases not matched to a gene: 10. Here the CDR3 reads CASRQPGQYSPLHF. The DNA for the CDR3 is TGCGCCAGTCGCCAACCGGGACAGTATTCACCCCTCCACTTT.

V is TRBV7-8 and J is TRBJ1-5, with TRBD1 matching over 9 bases. V was clipped by 1 base and J by 7 bases; unmatched bases: 5. The CDR3 consists of 15 residues. CDR1 is SGHVS, CDR2 FQNEAQ, per germline. Written as DNA, the CDR3 is TGTGCCAGCAGCTTAGGAACAGGGGGCAGCCAGCCCCAGCATTTT. It is translated as CASSLGTGGSQPQHF.